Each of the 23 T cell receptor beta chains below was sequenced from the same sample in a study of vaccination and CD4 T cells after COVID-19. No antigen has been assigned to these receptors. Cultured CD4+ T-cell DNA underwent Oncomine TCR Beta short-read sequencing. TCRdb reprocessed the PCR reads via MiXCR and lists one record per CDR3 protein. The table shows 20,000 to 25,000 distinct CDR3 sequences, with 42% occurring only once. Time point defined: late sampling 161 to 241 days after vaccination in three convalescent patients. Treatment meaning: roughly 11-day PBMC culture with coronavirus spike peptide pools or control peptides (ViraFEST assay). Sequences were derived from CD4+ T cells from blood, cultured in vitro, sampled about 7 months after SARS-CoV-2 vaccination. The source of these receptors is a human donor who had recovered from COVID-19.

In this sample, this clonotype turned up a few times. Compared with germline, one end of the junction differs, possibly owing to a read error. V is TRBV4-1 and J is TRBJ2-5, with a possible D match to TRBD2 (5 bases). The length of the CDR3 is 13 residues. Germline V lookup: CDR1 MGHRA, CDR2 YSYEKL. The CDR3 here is CASRQTGKETQYF. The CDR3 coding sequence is TGCGCCAGCCGCCAGACGGGGAAAGAGACCCAGTACTTC.

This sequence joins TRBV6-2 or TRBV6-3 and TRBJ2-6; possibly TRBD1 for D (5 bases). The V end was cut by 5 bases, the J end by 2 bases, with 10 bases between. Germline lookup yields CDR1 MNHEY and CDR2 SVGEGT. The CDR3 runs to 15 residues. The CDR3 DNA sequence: TGTGCCAGCAGTCCGACAGATCCTGGGGCCAACGTCCTGACTTTC. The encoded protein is CASSPTDPGANVLTF.

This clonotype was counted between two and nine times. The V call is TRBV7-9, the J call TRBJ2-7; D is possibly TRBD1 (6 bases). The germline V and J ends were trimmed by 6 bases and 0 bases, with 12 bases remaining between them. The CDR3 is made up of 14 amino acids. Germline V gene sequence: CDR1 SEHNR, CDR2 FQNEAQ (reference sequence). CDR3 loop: CASSSDRSSYEQYF. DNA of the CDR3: TGTGCCAGCAGTTCAGACAGGAGCTCCTACGAGCAGTACTTC.

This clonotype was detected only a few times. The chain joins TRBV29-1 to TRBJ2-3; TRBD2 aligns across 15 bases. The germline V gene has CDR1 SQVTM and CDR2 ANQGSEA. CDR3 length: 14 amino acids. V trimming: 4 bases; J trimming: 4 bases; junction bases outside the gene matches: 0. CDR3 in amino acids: CSVGTSGRADTQYF. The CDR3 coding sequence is TGCAGCGTTGGGACTAGCGGGAGGGCAGATACGCAGTATTTT.

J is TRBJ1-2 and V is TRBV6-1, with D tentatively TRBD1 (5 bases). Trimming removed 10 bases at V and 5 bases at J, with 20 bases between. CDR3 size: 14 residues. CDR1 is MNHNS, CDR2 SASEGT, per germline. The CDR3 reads CATRPYGTVYGYTF. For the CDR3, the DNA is TGTGCCACCCGTCCATACGGGACGGTTTATGGCTACACCTTC.

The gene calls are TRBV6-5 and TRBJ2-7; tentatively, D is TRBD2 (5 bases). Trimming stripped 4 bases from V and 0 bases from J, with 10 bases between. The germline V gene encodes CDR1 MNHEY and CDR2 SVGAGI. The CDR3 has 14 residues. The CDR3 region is CASSSGVVSYEQYF. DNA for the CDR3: TGTGCCAGCAGTTCCGGGGTAGTCTCCTACGAGCAGTACTTC.

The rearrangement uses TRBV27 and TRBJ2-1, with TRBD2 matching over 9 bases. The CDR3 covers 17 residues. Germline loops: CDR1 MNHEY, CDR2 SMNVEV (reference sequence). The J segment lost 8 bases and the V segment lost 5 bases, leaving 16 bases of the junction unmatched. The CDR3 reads CASSRKVAGEPRDEQFF. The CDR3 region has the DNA TGTGCCAGCAGTCGAAAAGTAGCGGGAGAACCTCGGGATGAGCAGTTCTTC.

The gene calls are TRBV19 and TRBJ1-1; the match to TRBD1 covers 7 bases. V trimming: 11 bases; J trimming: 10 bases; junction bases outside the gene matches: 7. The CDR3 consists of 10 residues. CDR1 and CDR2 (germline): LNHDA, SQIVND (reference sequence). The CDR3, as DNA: TGTGCCTCAAAGGAGGGGGCAGCTTTCTTT. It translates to CASKEGAAFF.

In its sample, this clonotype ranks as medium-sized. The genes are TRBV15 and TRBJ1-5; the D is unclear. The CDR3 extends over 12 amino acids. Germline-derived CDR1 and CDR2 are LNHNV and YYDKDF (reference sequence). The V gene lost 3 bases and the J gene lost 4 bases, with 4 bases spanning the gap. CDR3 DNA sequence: TGTGCCACCAGCAGGATAAATCAGCCCCAGCATTTT. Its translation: CATSRINQPQHF.

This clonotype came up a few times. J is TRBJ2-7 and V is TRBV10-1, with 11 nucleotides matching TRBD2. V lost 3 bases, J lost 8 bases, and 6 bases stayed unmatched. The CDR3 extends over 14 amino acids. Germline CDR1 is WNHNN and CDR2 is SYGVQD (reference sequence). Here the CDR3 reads CASSDKTSGIQQYF. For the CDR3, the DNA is TGCGCCAGCAGTGATAAGACTAGCGGGATACAGCAGTACTTC.

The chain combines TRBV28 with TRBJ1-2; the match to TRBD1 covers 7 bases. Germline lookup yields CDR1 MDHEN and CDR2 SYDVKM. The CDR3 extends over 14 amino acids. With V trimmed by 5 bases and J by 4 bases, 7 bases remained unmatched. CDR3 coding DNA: TGTGCCAGCAGTGAACGACAGGGAGGCTATGGCTACACCTTC. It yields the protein CASSERQGGYGYTF.

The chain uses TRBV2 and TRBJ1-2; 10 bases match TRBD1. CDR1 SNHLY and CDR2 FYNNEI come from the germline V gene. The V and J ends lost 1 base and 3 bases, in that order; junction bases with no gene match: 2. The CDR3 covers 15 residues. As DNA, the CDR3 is TGTGCCAGCAGTGAAGGGGGACAGGGGTACTATGGCTACACCTTC. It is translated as CASSEGGQGYYGYTF.

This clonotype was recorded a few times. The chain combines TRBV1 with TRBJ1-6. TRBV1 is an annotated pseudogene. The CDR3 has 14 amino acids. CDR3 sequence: CTSSQGASNSPLHF. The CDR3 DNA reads TGCACCAGCAGCCAAGGGGCCAGCAATTCACCCCTCCACTTT.

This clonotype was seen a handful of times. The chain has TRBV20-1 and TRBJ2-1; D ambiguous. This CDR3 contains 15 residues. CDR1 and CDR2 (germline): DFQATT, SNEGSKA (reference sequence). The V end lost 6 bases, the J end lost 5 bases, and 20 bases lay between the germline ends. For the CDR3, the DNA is TGCAGTGCAAAGGTTGCGGCCTTGGTAAACAATGAGCAGTTCTTC. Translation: CSAKVAALVNNEQFF.

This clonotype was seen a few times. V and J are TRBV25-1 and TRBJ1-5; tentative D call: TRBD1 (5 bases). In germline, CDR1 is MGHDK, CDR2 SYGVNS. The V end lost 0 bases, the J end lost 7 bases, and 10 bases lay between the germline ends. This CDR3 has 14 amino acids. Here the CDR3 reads CASSEYARVQPQHF. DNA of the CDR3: TGTGCCAGCAGTGAATATGCCAGGGTCCAGCCCCAGCATTTT.

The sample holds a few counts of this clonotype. The CDR3 DNA reads TGTGCCAGCAGCTTCGGGGTTAGCGGGACCGGGGAGACCCAGTACTTC. It codes for CASSFGVSGTGETQYF. The J gene is TRBJ2-5, the V gene TRBV7-9; TRBD2 matches at 8 bases. The junction had 11 bases not matched to a gene; V was cut back by 3 bases and J by 5 bases. This CDR3 comprises 16 residues. The germline V gene encodes CDR1 SEHNR and CDR2 FQNEAQ (reference sequence). Using reference TRBV7-9 and TRBJ2-5 for the parts outside the CDR3, the full variable domain is DTGVSQNPRHKITKRGQNVTFRCDPISEHNRLYWYRQTLGQGPEFLTYFQNEAQLEKSRLLSDRFSAERPKGSFSTLEIQRTEQGDSAMYLCASSFGVSGTGETQYFGPGTRLLVL.

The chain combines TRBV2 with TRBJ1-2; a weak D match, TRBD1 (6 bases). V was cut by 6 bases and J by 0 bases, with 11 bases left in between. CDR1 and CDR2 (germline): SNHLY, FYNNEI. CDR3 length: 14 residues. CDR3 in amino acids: CASRGQETNYGYTF. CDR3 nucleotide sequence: TGTGCCAGCAGGGGACAAGAAACTAACTATGGCTACACCTTC. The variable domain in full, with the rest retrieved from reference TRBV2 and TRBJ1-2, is EPEVTQTPSHQVTQMGQEVILRCVPISNHLYFYWYRQILGQKVEFLVSFYNNEISEKSEIFDDQFSVERPDGSNFTLKIRSTKLEDSAMYFCASRGQETNYGYTFGSGTRLTVV.

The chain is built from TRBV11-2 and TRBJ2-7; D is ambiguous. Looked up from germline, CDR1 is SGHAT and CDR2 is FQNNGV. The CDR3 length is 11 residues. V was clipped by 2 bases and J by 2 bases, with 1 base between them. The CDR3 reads CASSLTYEQYF. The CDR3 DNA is TGTGCCAGCAGCTTAACCTACGAGCAGTACTTC.

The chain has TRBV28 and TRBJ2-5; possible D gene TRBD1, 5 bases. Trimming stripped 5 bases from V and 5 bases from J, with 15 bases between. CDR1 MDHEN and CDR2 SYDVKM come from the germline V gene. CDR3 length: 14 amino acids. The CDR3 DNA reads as TGTGCCAGCAGTGCGACAGTATTCGCGGAGACCCAGTACTTC. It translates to CASSATVFAETQYF. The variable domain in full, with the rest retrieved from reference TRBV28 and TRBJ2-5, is DVKVTQSSRYLVKRTGEKVFLECVQDMDHENMFWYRQDPGLGLRLIYFSYDVKMKEKGDIPEGYSVSREKKERFSLILESASTNQTSMYLCASSATVFAETQYFGPGTRLLVL.

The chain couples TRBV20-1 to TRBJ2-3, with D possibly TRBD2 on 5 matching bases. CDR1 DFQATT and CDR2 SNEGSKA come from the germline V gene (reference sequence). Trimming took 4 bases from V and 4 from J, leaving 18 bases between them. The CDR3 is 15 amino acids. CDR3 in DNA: TGCAGTGCTATCGTCGGGGTAGCGAGTTCAGATACGCAGTATTTT. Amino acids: CSAIVGVASSDTQYF.

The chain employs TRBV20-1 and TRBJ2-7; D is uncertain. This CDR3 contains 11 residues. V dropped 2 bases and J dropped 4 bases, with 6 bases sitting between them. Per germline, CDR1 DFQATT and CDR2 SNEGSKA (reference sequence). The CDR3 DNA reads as TGCAGTGCTAGATTAGATTACGAGCAGTACTTC. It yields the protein CSARLDYEQYF.

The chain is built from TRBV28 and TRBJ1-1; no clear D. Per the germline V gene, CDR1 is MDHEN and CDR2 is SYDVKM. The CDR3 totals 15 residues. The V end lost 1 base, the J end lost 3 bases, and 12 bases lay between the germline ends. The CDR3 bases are TGTGCCAGCAGTTTATCTCCGGGAAGGGACACTGAAGCTTTCTTT. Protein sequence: CASSLSPGRDTEAFF.

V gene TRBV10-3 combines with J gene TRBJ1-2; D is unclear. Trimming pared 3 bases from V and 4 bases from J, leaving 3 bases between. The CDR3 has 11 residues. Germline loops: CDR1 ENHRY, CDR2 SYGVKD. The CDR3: CAISDSYGYTF. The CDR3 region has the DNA TGTGCCATCAGTGACAGCTATGGCTACACCTTC.